This T cell receptor (beta chain) originates from a study of T cells after somatic rescue of genetic block. Generated by immunoSEQ multiplex PCR, the TCRdb table keeps only in-frame clones and is missing some. The sample includes approximately 67,000 clones, 92% of them seen just once. Trimming removed 2 bases from V and 6 bases from J, with 11 bases in between. Germline-derived CDR1 and CDR2 are SGDLS and YYNGEE. This CDR3 region has 14 residues. Sequencing input: peripheral blood mononuclear cells (PBMCs). The receptor comes from a man aged 35-49 years. This chain connects TRBV9 to TRBJ2-2; no clear D. The CDR3 DNA reads as TGTGCCAGCAGCGTCAGTGGCTTGGCCGGGGAGCTGTTTTTT. Translation: CASSVSGLAGELFF.